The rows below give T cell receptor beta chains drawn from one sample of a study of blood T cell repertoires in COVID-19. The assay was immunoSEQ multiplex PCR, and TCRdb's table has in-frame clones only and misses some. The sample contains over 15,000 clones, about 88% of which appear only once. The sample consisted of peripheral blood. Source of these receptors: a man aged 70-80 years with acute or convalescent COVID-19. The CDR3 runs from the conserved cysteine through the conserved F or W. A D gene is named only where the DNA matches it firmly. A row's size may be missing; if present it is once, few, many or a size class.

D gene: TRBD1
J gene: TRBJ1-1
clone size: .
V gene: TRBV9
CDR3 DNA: TGTGCCAGCAGCGCTTCCGGGACAGGGAACACTGAAGCTTTCTTT
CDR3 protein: CASSASGTGNTEAFF

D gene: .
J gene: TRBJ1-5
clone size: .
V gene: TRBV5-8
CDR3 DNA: TGTGCCAGCAGCTTGGTCTCAGGGGCCTATCAGCCCCAGCATTTT
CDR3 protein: CASSLVSGAYQPQHF

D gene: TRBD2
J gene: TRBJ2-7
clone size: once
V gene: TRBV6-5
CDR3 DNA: TGTGCCAGCAGTTACTGGACTAGCGGGAGGCTTTACGAGCAGTACTTC
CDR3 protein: CASSYWTSGRLYEQYF

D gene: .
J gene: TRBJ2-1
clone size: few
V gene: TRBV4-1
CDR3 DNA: TGCGCCAGCTCACTCAGTCCGGGACTCACCTACAATGAGCAGTTCTTC
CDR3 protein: CASSLSPGLTYNEQFF

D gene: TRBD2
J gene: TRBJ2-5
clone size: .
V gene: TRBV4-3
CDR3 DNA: TGCGCCAGCAGCCAAGAGGGGGGGAAGACCCAGTACTTC
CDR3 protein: CASSQEGGKTQYF

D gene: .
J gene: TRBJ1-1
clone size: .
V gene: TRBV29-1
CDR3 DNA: TGCAGCGTTGAATACGCCGGGACATTGAACACTGAAGCTTTCTTT
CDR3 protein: CSVEYAGTLNTEAFF

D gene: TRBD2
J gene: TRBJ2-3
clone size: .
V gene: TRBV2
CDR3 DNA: TGTGCCAGCAGTGGCTCTAGCGGTAGCACAGATACGCAGTATTTT
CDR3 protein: CASSGSSGSTDTQYF

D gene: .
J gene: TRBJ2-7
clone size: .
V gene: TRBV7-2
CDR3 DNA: TGTGCCAGCAGCTTACGGGCGGGGCCCCACGAGCAGTACTTC
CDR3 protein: CASSLRAGPHEQYF

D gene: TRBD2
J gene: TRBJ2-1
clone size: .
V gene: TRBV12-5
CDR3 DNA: TGTGCTAGTGCCGGGCTACTAGCGGGGAACAATGAGCAGTTCTTC
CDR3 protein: CASAGLLAGNNEQFF

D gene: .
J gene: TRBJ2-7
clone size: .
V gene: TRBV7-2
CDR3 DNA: TGTGCCAGCAGCTTAGGACCAGGGATCTACGAGCAGTACTTC
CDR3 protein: CASSLGPGIYEQYF

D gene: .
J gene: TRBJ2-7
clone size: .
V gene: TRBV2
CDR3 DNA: TGTGCCAGCAGTGATCGGTTCACCTACGAGCAGTACTTC
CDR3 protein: CASSDRFTYEQYF

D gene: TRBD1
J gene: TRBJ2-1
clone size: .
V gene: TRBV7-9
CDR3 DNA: TGTGCCAGCAGCTTGGGGACAGGATACAATGAGCAGTTCTTC
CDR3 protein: CASSLGTGYNEQFF

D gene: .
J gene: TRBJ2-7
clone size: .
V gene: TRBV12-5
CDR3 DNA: TGTGCTAGTGAGAGGAGCCCGTCCTACGAGCAGTACTTC
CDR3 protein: CASERSPSYEQYF

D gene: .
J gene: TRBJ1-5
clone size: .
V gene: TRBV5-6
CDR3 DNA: TGTGCCAGCAGCCGCGGCTGGGTTAGCAATCAGCCCCAGCATTTT
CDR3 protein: CASSRGWVSNQPQHF

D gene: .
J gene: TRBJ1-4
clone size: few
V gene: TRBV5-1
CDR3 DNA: TGCGCCAGCAGCTTGGGTGCCAACAGGGAGGAAAAACTGTTTTTT
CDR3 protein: CASSLGANREEKLFF

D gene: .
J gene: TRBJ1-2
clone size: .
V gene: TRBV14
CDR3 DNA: TGTGCCAGCAGCCAAGAAAGGGACACTTTTTACGGTGGCTACACCTTC
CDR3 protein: CASSQERDTFYGGYTF

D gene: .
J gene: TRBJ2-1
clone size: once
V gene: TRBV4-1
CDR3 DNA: TGCGCCAGCAGCCAAGTGGGGGTAGCGGCAAGCTCCTACAATGAGCAGTTCTTC
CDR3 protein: CASSQVGVAASSYNEQFF

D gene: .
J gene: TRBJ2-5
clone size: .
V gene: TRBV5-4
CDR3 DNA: TGTGCCAGCAGCTTGGGGGGAGGGGGTAAAGAGACCCAGTACTTC
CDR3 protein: CASSLGGGGKETQYF

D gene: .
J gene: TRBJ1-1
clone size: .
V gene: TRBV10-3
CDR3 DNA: TGTGCCATCAGTGACATGGAGGGAAGGGCCGGCTCTGAAGCTTTCTTT
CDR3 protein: CAISDMEGRAGSEAFF

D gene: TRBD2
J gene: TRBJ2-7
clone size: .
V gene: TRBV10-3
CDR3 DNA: TGTGCCATCAGTGGTGCGGGAGGCAACGAGCAGTACTTC
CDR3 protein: CAISGAGGNEQYF

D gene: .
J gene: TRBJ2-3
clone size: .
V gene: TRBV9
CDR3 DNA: TGTGCCAGCAGCGTAGGGGGGGAAACAGATACGCAGTATTTT
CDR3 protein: CASSVGGETDTQYF

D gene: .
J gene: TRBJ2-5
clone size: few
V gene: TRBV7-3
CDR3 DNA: TGTGCCAGCAGCTTAGGAGGTCCAGAGACCCAGTACTTC
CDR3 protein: CASSLGGPETQYF

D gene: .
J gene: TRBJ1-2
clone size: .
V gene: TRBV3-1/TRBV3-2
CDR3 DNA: TGTGCCAGCAGCCAAGCCGCGAGGGGCTACACCTTC
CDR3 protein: CASSQAARGYTF

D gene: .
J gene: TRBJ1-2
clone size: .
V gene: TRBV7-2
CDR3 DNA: TGTGCCAGCAGCTCGGACTTAAGGGCCGGTGGCTACACCTTC
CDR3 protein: CASSSDLRAGGYTF

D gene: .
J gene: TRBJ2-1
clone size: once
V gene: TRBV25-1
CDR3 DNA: TGTGCCAGCAGGGGTAACGCAGGGCGCGAGCAGTTCTTC
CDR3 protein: CASRGNAGREQFF

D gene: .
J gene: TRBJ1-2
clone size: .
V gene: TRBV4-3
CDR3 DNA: TGCGCCAGCAGCCAAGGGGCTGTAGGGGATCTCTCTGGCTACACCTTC
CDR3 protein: CASSQGAVGDLSGYTF

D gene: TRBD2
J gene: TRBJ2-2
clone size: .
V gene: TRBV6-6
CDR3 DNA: TGTGCCAGCAGTCGGTACCCCAGCGGGATCAGCACCGGGGAGCTGTTTTTT
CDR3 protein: CASSRYPSGISTGELFF

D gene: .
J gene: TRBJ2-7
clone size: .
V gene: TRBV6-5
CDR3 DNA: TGTGCCAGCATGTTGCAGGACTACCCGGGCTACGAGCAGTACTTC
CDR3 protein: CASMLQDYPGYEQYF

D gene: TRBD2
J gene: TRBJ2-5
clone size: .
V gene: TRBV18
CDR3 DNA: TGTGCCAGCTCACCACCGTGGCGGGAGGCATCGAATAGGGAGACCCAGTACTTC
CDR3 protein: CASSPPWREASNRETQYF

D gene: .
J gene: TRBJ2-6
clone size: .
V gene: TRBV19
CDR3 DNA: TGTGCCAGTACCAGTTCAGGGGCCAACGTCCTGACTTTC
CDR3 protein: CASTSSGANVLTF

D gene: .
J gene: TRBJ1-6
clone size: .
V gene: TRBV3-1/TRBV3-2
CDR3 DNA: TGTGCCAGCAGCAAGCGCGGGGCAGGCATTAATTCACCCCTCCACTTT
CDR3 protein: CASSKRGAGINSPLHF

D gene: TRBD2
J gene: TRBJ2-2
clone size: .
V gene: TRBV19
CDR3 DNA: TGTGCCAGTAGCGGGACTAGTTCTGTCACCGGGGAGCTGTTTTTT
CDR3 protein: CASSGTSSVTGELFF

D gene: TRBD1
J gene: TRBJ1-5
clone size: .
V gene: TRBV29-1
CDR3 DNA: TGCAGCGTTGCTACAGGGGATCAGCCCCAGCATTTT
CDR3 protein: CSVATGDQPQHF

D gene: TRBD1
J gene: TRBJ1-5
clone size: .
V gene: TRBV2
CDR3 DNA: TGTGCCAGCAGTGAGATAACAGGGGGCGCTCAGCCCCAGCATTTT
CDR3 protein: CASSEITGGAQPQHF

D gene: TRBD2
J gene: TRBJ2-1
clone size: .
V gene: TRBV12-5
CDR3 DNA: TGTGCTAGTGGTTATGGGGGAAGAGGACTAGCGGGAGTTCAGGGTGAGCAGTTCTTC
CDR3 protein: CASGYGGRGLAGVQGEQFF

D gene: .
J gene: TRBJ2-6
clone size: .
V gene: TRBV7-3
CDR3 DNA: TGTGCCAGCAGCCAAGAGGCACCCCTAGCTTCTGGGGCCAACGTCCTGACTTTC
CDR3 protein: CASSQEAPLASGANVLTF

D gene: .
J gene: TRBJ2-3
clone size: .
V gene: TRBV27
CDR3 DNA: TGTGCCAGCAGTTTAACAGGGAGCACAGATACGCAGTATTTT
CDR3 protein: CASSLTGSTDTQYF

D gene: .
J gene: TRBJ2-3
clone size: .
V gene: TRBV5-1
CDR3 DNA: TGCGCCAGCAGCTTTGGCGGATCGACAGATACGCAGTATTTT
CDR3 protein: CASSFGGSTDTQYF

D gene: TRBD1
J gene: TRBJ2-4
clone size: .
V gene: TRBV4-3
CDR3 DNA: TGCGCCAGCAGCCAACTTAGGGGGACAGGTAGCATTCAGTACTTC
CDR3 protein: CASSQLRGTGSIQYF

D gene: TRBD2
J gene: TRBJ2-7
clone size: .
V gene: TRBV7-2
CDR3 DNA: TGTGCCAGCAGCTTACCACTAGCGGGAGCATACGAGCAGTACTTC
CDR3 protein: CASSLPLAGAYEQYF

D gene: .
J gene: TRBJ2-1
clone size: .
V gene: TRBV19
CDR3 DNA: TGTGCCAGTAGCATATCGGGAGTGCCTAATGAGCAGTTCTTC
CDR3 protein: CASSISGVPNEQFF

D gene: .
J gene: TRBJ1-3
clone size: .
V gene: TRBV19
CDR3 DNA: TGTGCCAGTAGTACTTTGGACTCCGGCGCCTCTGGAAACACCATATATTTT
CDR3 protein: CASSTLDSGASGNTIYF

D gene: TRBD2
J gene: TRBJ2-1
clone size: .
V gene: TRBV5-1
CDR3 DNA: TGCGCCAGCAGCTGGGCGGGAGGGGGTTCCTACAATGAGCAGTTCTTC
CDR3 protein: CASSWAGGGSYNEQFF

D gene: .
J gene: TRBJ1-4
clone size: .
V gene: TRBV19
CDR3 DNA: TGTGCCAGTAGTATAGGCCCGGTCGAGGGTGAAAAACTGTTTTTT
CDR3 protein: CASSIGPVEGEKLFF

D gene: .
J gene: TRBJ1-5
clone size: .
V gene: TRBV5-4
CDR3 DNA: TGTGCCAGCAGCTTGGACATGGCAAATCAGCCCCAGCATTTT
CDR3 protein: CASSLDMANQPQHF

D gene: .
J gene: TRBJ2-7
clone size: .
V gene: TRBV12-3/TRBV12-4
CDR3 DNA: TGTGCCAGCAGTTTTCGGGGGGCGGAAGAGCAGTACTTC
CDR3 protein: CASSFRGAEEQYF

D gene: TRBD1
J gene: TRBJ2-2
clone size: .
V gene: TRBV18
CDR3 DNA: TGTGCCAGCTCACCAGGGACAGGGGACACCGGGGAGCTGTTTTTT
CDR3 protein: CASSPGTGDTGELFF

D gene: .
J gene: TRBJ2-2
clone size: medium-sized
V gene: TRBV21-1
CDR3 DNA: TGTGCCAGCAGATCAAATACAGGGAGGGGTAACACCGGGGAGCTGTTTTTT
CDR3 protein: CASRSNTGRGNTGELFF

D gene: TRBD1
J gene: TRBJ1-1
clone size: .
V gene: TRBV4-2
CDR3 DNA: TGTGCCAGCAGCCAAGGGCGACAGGGACAGGGCCTGGCTTTCTTT
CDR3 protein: CASSQGRQGQGLAFF

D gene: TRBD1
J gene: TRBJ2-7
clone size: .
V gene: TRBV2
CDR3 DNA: TGTGCCAGCAGCCTAATACCGGGACAGGTAAACTCCTACGAGCAGTACTTC
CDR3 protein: CASSLIPGQVNSYEQYF

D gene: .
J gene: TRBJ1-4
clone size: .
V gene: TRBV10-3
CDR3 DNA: TGTGCCATCAGTGACGAGGGCGAGCGGGAAAAACTGTTTTTT
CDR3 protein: CAISDEGEREKLFF

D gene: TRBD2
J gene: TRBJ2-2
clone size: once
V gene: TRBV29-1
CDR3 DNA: TGCAGCGTTGAAGACCGCTCGCGACTAGCGGGAGGTGCGGGCGCCGGGGAGCTGTTTTTT
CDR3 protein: CSVEDRSRLAGGAGAGELFF

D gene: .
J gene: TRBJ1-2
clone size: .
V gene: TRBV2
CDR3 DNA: TGTGCCAGCAAACCGGGGAGTCGGGGAGTCTATGGCTACACCTTC
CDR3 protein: CASKPGSRGVYGYTF